The present entry profiles one T cell receptor (beta chain) with its context. The antigen this receptor binds is unknown. There are no base qualities to consult, and no much larger clone falls within one base. TRB sequencing used genomic DNA with the immunoSEQ assay at survey resolution or the hsTCRB kit. Per the original workflow: The immunoSEQ software handled initial read processing, and the LymphoSeq R package was used for repertoire analyses. Clonality was calculated as 1 minus normalized Shannon entropy, and the Gini coefficient was also calculated for each TRB dataset. Phenotypes of unsorted samples were inferred by mapping TRB sequences from sorted subsets of the recipient or donor onto the same recipient's unsorted samples. TCRdb retrieved this table from immuneACCESS and kept in-frame rearrangements only. Not all clones are present; in checked studies, unresolved V genes account for under half, and no reason is known for the remainder. V and J calls and clone size are given by that table; D and trimming were obtained from the DNA. A total of roughly 21,000 clones appear in this sample, 80% to 90% of them only once. The ten largest clones take up about 2.1% of the sample.

The germline V gene (reference sequence) yields SEHNR for CDR1 and FQNEAQ for CDR2. Taken from cysteine to phenylalanine, the CDR3 has 14 residues. The retained sequence is limited to the CDR3, 42 bases, with the frame set at the first base. The junction carries 13 bases between V and J, which are trimmed by 3 bases and 5 bases respectively. This sample was included in a study of T cells after posttransplantation cyclophosphamide (TCRdb year 2016). Some background on the complete study: T cell repertoire reconstitution was tracked by TRB sequencing after myeloablative bone marrow transplantation in which posttransplantation cyclophosphamide was used as GVHD prophylaxis. Samples from 35 to 45 PTCy-treated patients, along with samples from around 16 of their related bone marrow donors, underwent antigen receptor sequencing. Blood from all 35 or so PTCy patients who had 1-year posttransplant specimens underwent TRB sequencing. In 3 patients, up to 3 additional blood samples taken between 2 and 5.2 years after transplant also underwent TRB sequencing, as did pretransplant blood from several patients. Because TRA and TRB clonality correlated tightly in under ten samples, the subsequent TCR analyses were limited to TRB only. Public TRB sequences were compared against a database of over 3,000 sequences linked to responses to pathogens, tumor antigens, self-antigens and alloantigens. The study at large found these results: The TRB repertoires of T cells infiltrating skin or GI tract showed only limited overlap with the TRB repertoires of T cells in blood. Donor-recipient similarity was low at 1-2 months but rose over the first year, and later blood repertoires were often dominated by donor CD8+ memory clones. Across 45 or so patients, TRB clonality was highly associated with recipient CMV seropositivity and CMV reactivation, and PTCy diversity was similar to diversity in CNI/methotrexate controls.

The control cohort was some ten patients given myeloablative marrow transplants with methotrexate plus a calcineurin inhibitor, sampled 1 year after transplant. Mononuclear cells from peripheral blood and bone marrow were separated by Ficoll-Hypaque density centrifugation and then cryopreserved. The sequence derives from a female patient younger than 45 who received an allogeneic stem cell transplant from an unrelated donor, was CMV-positive, and had acute and chronic GVHD. After a transplant, the graft donor may have provided part of the T cells. Rearrangement joined TRBV7-9 to TRBJ2-5, with no confidently assigned D gene. This material consisted of PBMCs, taken 350 to 400 days after allogeneic stem cell transplant with calcineurin inhibitor and methotrexate. The encoded CDR3 is CASSFPYQQETQYF. The nucleotides are TGTGCCAGCAGCTTTCCATACCAACAGGAGACCCAGTACTTC.